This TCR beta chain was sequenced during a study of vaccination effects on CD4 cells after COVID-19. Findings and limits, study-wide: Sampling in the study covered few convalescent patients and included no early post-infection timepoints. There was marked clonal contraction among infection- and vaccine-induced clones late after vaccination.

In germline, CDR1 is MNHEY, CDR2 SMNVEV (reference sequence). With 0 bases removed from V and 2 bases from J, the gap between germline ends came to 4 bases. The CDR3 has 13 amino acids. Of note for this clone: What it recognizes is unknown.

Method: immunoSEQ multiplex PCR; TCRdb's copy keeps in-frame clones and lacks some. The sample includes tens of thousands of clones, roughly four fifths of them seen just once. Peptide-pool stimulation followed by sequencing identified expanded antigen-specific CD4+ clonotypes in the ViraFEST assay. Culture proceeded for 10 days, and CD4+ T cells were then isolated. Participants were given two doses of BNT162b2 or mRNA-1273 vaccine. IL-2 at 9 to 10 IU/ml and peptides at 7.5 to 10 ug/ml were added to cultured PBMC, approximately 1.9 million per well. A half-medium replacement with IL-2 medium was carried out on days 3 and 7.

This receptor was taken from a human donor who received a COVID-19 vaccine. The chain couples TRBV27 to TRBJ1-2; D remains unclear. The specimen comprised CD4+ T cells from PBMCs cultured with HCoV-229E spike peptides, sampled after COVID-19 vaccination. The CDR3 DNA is TGTGCCAGCAGTTTATCCCTGAACTATGGCTACACCTTC. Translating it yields CASSLSLNYGYTF.